This entry describes one T cell receptor beta chain. Its antigen is not known. Sequenced by immunoSEQ multiplex PCR; TCRdb stores in-frame clones only, minus some. This sample has millions of clones; more than 85% occur once, and the top ten carry 0.3% to 0.4%. This specimen comes from a study of shared clonotypes between healthy human individuals. Study outcomes and limitations: Against clonotypes common to all four donors, non-shared ones had lower generation probabilities. It was observed that 4% to 6% of naive CD4 clonotypes were shared across a few donors.

This CDR3 is 15 amino acids long. Germline V gives CDR1 MRHNA, CDR2 SNTAGT. Germline trimming cut 6 bases from V and 4 bases from J; bases unmatched to any gene: 8. The source is a man between 18 and 29 years old in good health. Some clones in this sample may be carry-over from other donors' samples. The sequenced sample was naive CD4+ T cells from PBMCs. As for subset: CD45RA+ positively selected. The chain employs TRBV6-4 and TRBJ2-3, with TRBD2 matching 9 bases. CDR3 in amino acids: CASRQGSGSADTQYF. CDR3 DNA: TGTGCCAGCAGGCAGGGTAGCGGGAGCGCAGATACGCAGTATTTT.